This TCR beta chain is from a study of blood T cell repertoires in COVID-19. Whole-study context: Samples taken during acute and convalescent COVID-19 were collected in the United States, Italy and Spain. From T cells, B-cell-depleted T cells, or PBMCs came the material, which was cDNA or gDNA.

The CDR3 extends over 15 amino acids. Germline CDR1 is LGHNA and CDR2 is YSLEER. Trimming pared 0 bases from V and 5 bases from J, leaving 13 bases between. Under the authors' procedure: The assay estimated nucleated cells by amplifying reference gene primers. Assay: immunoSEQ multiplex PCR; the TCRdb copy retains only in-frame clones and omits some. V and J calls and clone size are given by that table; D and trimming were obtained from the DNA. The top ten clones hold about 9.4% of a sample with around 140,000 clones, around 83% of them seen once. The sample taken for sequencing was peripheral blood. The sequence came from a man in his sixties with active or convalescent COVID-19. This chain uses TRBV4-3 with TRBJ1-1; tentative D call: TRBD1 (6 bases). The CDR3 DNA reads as TGCGCCAGCAGCCAAGAAGGACAGAGGGCTACTGAAGCTTTCTTT. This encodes CASSQEGQRATEAFF.